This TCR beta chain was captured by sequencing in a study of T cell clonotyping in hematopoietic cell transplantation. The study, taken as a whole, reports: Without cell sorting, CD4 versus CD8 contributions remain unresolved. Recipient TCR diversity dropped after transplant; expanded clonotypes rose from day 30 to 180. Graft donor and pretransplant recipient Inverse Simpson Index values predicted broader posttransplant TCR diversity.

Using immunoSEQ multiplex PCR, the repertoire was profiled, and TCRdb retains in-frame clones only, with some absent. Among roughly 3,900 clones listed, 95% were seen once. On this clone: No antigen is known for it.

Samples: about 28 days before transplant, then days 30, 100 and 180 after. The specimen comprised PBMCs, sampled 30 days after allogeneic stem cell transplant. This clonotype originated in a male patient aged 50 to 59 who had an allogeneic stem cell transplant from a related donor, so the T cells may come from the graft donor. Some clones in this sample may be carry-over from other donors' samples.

In nucleotides, the CDR3 is TGTGCCAGCAGTTCGACACCTAGAAACACCATATATTTT. Translated, it gives CASSSTPRNTIYF. The J gene is TRBJ1-3, the V gene TRBV2, with D hard to call. The V gene lost 5 bases and the J gene lost 5 bases, with 10 bases spanning the gap. This CDR3 spans 13 amino acids. CDR1 is SNHLY, CDR2 FYNNEI, per germline.